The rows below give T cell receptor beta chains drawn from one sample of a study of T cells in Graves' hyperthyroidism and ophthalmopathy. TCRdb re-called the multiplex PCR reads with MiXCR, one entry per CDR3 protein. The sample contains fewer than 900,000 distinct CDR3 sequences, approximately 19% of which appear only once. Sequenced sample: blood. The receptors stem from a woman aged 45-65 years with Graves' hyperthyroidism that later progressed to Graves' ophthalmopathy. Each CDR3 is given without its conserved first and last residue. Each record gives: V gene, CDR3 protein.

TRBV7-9 ASSPITGLHEKLF
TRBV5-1 ASSLVWGREQY
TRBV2 ASSSTGVFDYT
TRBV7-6 ASSRGLAGGSQETQY
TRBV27 ASKVPTGNSPLH
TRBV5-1 ASSSGQASYEQY
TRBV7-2 ASSVRSGNTIY
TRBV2 ASSDYHVTGELF
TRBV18 VSSPNQRTYEQY
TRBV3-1 ASSQYGQGMGNEKLF
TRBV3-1 ASSPQRLGYTETQY
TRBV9 ASSAGTSGGVGELF
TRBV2 ASIWTAARETQY
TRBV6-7 ASSFNARGLYNEQF
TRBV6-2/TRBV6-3 ASSYSTEEMETQY
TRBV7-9 ASRHDSFYGYT
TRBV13 ASSLEPGQVRGEAF
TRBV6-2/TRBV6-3 ASSYGGRAGNTEAF
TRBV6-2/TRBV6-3 AGSGGQGITPSTDTQY
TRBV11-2 ASSFGISGEQETQY
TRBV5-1 ASSLEAELGELF
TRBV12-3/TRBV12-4 ASSEHRNTQY
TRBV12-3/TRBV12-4 ASSLNGFSTEAF
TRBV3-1 ASSQVPQGTGYT
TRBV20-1 SARVSGGVEQY
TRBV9 ASSPRDTKNTEAF
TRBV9 ASSVDGVDEQF
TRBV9 ASSAQGVRGTEAF
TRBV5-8 ASSLVGVTTEAF
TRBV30 ALTGQEGSEAF
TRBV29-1 SAQGRQGGTYNEQF
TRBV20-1 SATRRGSPQPQH
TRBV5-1 ASSSIIAGTYEQY
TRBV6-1 ASRQTGDEQY
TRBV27 ASSLLGRAEAF
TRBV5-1 ASSQMLAGGPVEQF
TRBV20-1 SARDSLVVDTQY
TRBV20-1 SASRPAKNIQY
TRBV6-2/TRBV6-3 ASSRTGTPGKLS
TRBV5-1 ASSTDRGYGAF
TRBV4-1 ASSQVWGGNQPQH
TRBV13 ASSASTGGGPTLH
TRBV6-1 ASSEMGGGADTQY
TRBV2 ASSGNRGEGYT
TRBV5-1 ASSLNTFEGTEAF
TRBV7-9 ASSLGVGTDEQY
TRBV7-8 ASSPIGGINQPQH
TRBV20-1 SARGITDTQY